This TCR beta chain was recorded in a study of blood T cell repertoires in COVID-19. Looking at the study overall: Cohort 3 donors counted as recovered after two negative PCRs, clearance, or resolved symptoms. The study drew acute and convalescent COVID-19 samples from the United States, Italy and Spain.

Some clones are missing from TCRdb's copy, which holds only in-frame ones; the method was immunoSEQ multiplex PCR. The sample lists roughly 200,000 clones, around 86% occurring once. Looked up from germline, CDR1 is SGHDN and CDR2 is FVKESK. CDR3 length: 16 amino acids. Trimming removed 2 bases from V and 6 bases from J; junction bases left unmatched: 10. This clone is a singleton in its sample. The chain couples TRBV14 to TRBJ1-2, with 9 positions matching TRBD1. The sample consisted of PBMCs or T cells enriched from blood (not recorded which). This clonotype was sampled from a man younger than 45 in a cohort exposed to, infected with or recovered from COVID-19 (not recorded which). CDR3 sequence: CASSQRAGDRVDGYTF. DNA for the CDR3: TGTGCCAGCAGCCAAAGGGCCGGGGACAGGGTGGATGGCTACACCTTC.